This T cell receptor beta chain was documented in a study of identical twins. To note about this clonotype: Likely a read error: the CDR3 ends without its conserved phenylalanine or tryptophan.

The CDR3 is 13 residues long. Germline V gene sequence: CDR1 DFQATT, CDR2 SNEGSKA (reference sequence). Trimming removed 3 bases at V and 0 bases at J, with 3 bases between. TCRdb passed the 5' RACE reads through MiXCR, listing each CDR3 protein once. The sample yields more than 350,000 distinct CDR3 sequences, approximately 10% seen once. This TCR derives from a woman aged 45-65 years in good health. The source material was naive T cells sorted from blood. V and J are TRBV20-1 and TRBJ2-6; D call uncertain. The CDR3 DNA reads TGCAGTGCTAGTCACTCTGGGGCCAACGTCCTGACTTCC. Translated: CSASHSGANVLTS.